The T cell receptor (beta chain) described here comes from a study of vaccination effects on CD4 cells after COVID-19. This clone has only a few counts. The antigen is unknown. Before sequencing, viral peptide pools were used by the ViraFEST assay to expand antigen-specific CD4+ T cells. Isolation of CD4+ T cells took place after approximately 10 days of culture. Nucleocapsid antibodies stayed negative before and after vaccination, showing no earlier SARS-CoV-2 infection. Cells had half their medium changed to IL-2 medium on days 3 and 7. Sequencing was performed with immunoSEQ multiplex PCR; in TCRdb, only in-frame clones are kept and a portion is missing. Of 37,000 or so clones listed, 66% are singletons. Germline trimming cut 4 bases from V and 5 bases from J; bases unmatched to any gene: 12. This CDR3 is 16 amino acids long. Germline V gene sequence: CDR1 SGHRS, CDR2 YFSETQ.

This TCR came from a human donor who received a COVID-19 vaccine. This chain uses TRBV5-1 with TRBJ1-1; 9 bases are a match to TRBD1. The sequencing used CD4+ T cells from PBMCs cultured with HCoV-OC43 spike peptides, collected before COVID-19 vaccination. Documented subset: HCoV-OC43 spike overlapping peptide pool stimulation. CDR3 residues: CASSPRQTGGHTEAFF. The CDR3 DNA sequence: TGCGCCAGCAGCCCACGACAGACAGGGGGACATACTGAAGCTTTCTTT.